Below, one T cell receptor beta chain is given with its context. This sample stems from a study of long-term antiretroviral therapy in people with HIV. This CDR3 has 17 amino acids. V shed 0 bases and J shed 0 bases, with 9 bases lying between them. Per germline, CDR1 MGHRA and CDR2 YSYEKL. Every participant gave one or more pre-ART and two or more post-ART PBMC samples. Treatment for all HIV-infected participants took place in the United States. Cryopreserved PBMC samples of roughly 1-10 million cells were used for DNA extraction. The run of the v3.0 immunoSEQ assay was at survey level. Measured with immunoSEQ multiplex PCR; TCRdb has only the in-frame clones, and not every one. The data contain tens of thousands of clones, nearly 95% of them seen just once; the ten biggest clones take up 2.7%.

V usage is TRBV4-1 and J usage is TRBJ1-6; D not certain. The source of this sequence is a woman in her forties or fifties with HIV. The sequenced sample was unsorted PBMCs, obtained 3.7 years after starting antiretroviral therapy. In DNA form, the CDR3 reads TGCGCCAGCAGCCAAGAGACACTGAGCTCCTATAATTCACCCCTCCACTTT. The encoded protein is CASSQETLSSYNSPLHF.